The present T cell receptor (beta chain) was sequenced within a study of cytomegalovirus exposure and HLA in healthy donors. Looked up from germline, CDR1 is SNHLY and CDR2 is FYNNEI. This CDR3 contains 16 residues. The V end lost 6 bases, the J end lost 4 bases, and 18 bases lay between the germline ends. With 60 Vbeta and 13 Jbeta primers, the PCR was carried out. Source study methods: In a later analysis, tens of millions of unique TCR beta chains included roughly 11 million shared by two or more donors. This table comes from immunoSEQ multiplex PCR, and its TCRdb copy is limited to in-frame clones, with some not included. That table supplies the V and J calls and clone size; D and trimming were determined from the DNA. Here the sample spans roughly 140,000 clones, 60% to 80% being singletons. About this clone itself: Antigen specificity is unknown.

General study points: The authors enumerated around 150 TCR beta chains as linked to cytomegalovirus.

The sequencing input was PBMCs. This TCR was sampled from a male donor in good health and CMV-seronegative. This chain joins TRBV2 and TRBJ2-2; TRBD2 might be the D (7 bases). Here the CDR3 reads CASSLGGVRSTGELFF. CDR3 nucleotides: TGTGCCAGCAGCTTAGGGGGGGTACGAAGCACCGGGGAGCTGTTTTTT.